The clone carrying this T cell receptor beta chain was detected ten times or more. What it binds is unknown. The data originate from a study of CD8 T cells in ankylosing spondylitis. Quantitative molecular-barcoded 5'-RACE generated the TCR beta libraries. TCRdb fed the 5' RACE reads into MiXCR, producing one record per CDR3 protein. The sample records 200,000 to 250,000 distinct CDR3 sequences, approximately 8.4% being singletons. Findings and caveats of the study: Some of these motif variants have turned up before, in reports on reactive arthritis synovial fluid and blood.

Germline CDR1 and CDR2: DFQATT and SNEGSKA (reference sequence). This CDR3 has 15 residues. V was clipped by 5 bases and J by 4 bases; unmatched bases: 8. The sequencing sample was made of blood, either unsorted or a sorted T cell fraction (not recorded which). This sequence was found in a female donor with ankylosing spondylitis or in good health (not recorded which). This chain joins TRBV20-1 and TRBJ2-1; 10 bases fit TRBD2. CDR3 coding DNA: TGCAGTGCTGGAGGAGGACTAGCGGAATACAATGAGCAGTTCTTC. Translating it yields CSAGGGLAEYNEQFF.